The 32 T cell receptor beta chains below all came from one sample that was sequenced in a study of T cell changes during pregnancy in multiple sclerosis. This table comes from immunoSEQ multiplex PCR, and its TCRdb copy is limited to in-frame clones, with some not included. The sample lists 16,000 or so clones; around 96% were seen once. Specimen: peripheral blood, collected in the third trimester of pregnancy. These receptor sequences come from a female donor with multiple sclerosis, enrolled in a pregnancy study.

The chain is built from TRBV4-2 and TRBJ1-1; D uncertain. Per germline, CDR1 LGHNA and CDR2 YNFKEQ. Trimming took off 7 bases at V and 1 base at J, with 16 bases between the two ends. This CDR3 is 15 amino acids long. The CDR3 DNA sequence: TGTGCCAGCACCCGGGGTGAAGGCGGGAACACTGAAGCTTTCTTT. Protein product: CASTRGEGGNTEAFF.

CDR3 sequence (DNA): TGTGCCAGCAGTTTATCCTCGACTAGCGGGAGATACGAGCAGTACTTC. Amino acids: CASSLSSTSGRYEQYF. The V gene is TRBV27, the J gene TRBJ2-7; 12 bases are shared with TRBD2. V was pared by 0 bases and J by 4 bases, with 4 bases of the junction left unmatched. This CDR3 has 16 residues. The germline CDR1 and CDR2 sequences are MNHEY and SMNVEV (reference sequence).

The chain uses TRBV11-1 and TRBJ2-4, with 7 bases matching TRBD1. V was clipped by 3 bases and J by 0 bases; unmatched bases: 5. Germline CDR1 is SGHAT and CDR2 is FQDESV (reference sequence). The CDR3 contains 16 residues. CDR3 DNA: TGTGCCAGCAGCTTGACAGGGAAATTAGCCAAAAACATTCAGTACTTC. Encoded protein: CASSLTGKLAKNIQYF.

This CDR3 reads CASSISPRGATEAFF. For the CDR3, the DNA is TGTGCCAGCAGCATTTCTCCACGAGGAGCCACTGAAGCTTTCTTT. This chain joins TRBV28 and TRBJ1-1; D unresolved. V lost 6 bases and J lost 4, with 18 bases in between. CDR3 length: 15 amino acids. Germline V gene data show CDR1 as MDHEN and CDR2 as SYDVKM.

The chain employs TRBV14 and TRBJ2-7; D remains ambiguous. The CDR3 sequence is 16 residues long. The germline gives CDR1 SGHDN, CDR2 FVKESK. With 1 base removed from V and 5 bases from J, the gap between germline ends came to 18 bases. In DNA form, the CDR3 reads TGTGCCAGCAGCCAAGTGTACGGCGGCGAGAGCAACGAGCAGTACTTC. It is translated as CASSQVYGGESNEQYF.

The chain couples TRBV5-1 to TRBJ2-3; D is undetermined. The CDR3 runs to 13 residues. Germline V gene lookup returns CDR1 SGHRS and CDR2 YFSETQ. Trimming shortened V by 4 bases and J by 2 bases, and 8 bases separated the two germline ends. The CDR3 is CASSRQVTDTQYF. The CDR3 nucleotides read TGCGCCAGCAGCCGTCAGGTCACAGATACGCAGTATTTT.

The genes are TRBV19 and TRBJ1-1; TRBD1 agrees at 7 bases. The CDR3 is made up of 13 amino acids. The V and J ends lost 7 bases and 3 bases, in that order; junction bases with no gene match: 5. Germline V lookup: CDR1 LNHDA, CDR2 SQIVND (reference sequence). CDR3 nucleotide sequence: TGTGCCAGTAACACAGGGGAAGACACTGAAGCTTTCTTT. Protein product: CASNTGEDTEAFF.

The genes are TRBV5-6 and TRBJ2-7, with D maybe TRBD2 (5 bases). This CDR3 has 12 amino acids. Germline CDR1 and CDR2: SGHDT and YYEEEE. V was pared by 0 bases and J by 4 bases, with 5 bases between. For the CDR3, the DNA is TGTGCCAGCAGCTTGGGAGGGTACGAGCAGTACTTC. The encoded protein is CASSLGGYEQYF.

The chain uses TRBV11-3 and TRBJ2-3; 7 nucleotides agree with TRBD2. Looked up from germline, CDR1 is SGHNT and CDR2 is YENEEA. Unmatched junction bases numbered 7, after V lost 5 bases and J lost 2 bases. This CDR3 spans 15 amino acids. The chain's CDR3 is CASSPGGGPTDTQYF. The CDR3 region has the DNA TGTGCCAGCAGCCCGGGGGGAGGCCCCACAGATACGCAGTATTTT. The whole variable domain, remainder taken from reference TRBV11-3 and TRBJ2-3, is EAGVVQSPRYKIIEKKQPVAFWCNPISGHNTLYWYLQNLGQGPELLIRYENEEAVDDSQLPKDRFSAERLKGVDSTLKIQPAELGDSAVYLCASSPGGGPTDTQYFGPGTRLTVL.

This clone was detected only once. The chain is built from TRBV28 and TRBJ2-5, with 8 bases that match TRBD2. The V segment lost 4 bases and the J segment 5 bases; nucleotides outside the gene matches: 6. CDR3 length: 14 amino acids. Germline lookup yields CDR1 MDHEN and CDR2 SYDVKM. This CDR3 is CASSSEAGEETQYF. CDR3 sequence (DNA): TGTGCCAGCAGTTCCGAAGCGGGAGAGGAGACCCAGTACTTC.

The J gene is TRBJ2-7, the V gene TRBV23-1; 7 bases match TRBD1. TRBV23-1 is sorted into the ORF group, with uncertain function. The CDR3 consists of 13 residues. Losses at the gene ends were 6 bases for V and 4 bases for J; bases not matched to a gene: 6. The CDR3 spells CASSPGTVYEQYF. The CDR3 region has the DNA TGCGCCAGCAGCCCCGGGACAGTATACGAGCAGTACTTC.

A few counts support this clone. The chain links TRBV15 to TRBJ1-2, with D uncertain. The CDR3 covers 14 residues. Germline V CDR1 and CDR2: LNHNV, YYDKDF (reference sequence). V shed 5 bases and J shed 4 bases, with 14 bases lying between them. In nucleotides, the CDR3 is TGTGCCACCAGCTCGCGAGTTACCGGCTATGGCTACACCTTC. Translated, it gives CATSSRVTGYGYTF.

This rearrangement joins TRBV6-6 to TRBJ2-6; the D is unclear. The CDR3 has 15 amino acids. CDR1 and CDR2 from the germline V gene are MNHNY and SVGAGI (reference sequence). The ends were cut back, 6 bases at V and 0 bases at J, with 9 bases in the middle. CDR3 in amino acids: CASSPGPSGANVLTF. The CDR3, as DNA: TGTGCCAGCAGCCCGGGTCCCTCTGGGGCCAACGTCCTGACTTTC.

The chain employs TRBV5-5 and TRBJ1-5; 8 positions match TRBD1. The CDR3 contains 15 residues. V shed 4 bases and J 2 bases; nucleotides not matched to a gene: 5. Germline V gives CDR1 SGHKS, CDR2 YYEKEE (reference sequence). The CDR3 bases are TGTGCCAGCAGCATGGGGACAGGCCGCAATCAGCCCCAGCATTTT. Translated, it gives CASSMGTGRNQPQHF.

Only one count was recorded for this clone. The V call is TRBV19, the J call TRBJ2-7, with 7 bases matching TRBD2. V shed 3 bases, J shed 4 bases, and the junction held 0 bases outside the gene matches. The germline V gene has CDR1 LNHDA and CDR2 SQIVND (reference sequence). The CDR3 runs 12 residues. This chain's CDR3 is CASSMGGYEQYF. The CDR3, as DNA: TGTGCCAGTAGTATGGGAGGGTACGAGCAGTACTTC.

V usage is TRBV5-4 and J usage is TRBJ1-2, with TRBD1 matching 7 bases. V dropped 3 bases and J dropped 2; count of bases not matched to a gene: 4. Germline CDR1 reads SGHNT; CDR2 reads YYREEE (reference sequence). The CDR3 length is 14 residues. Written as DNA, the CDR3 is TGTGCCAGCAGCTCAATGGACAGGAACTATGGCTACACCTTC. This sequence encodes CASSSMDRNYGYTF. The full variable domain, rest sourced from reference TRBV5-4 and TRBJ1-2, is ETGVTQSPTHLIKTRGQQVTLRCSSQSGHNTVSWYQQALGQGPQFIFQYYREEENGRGNFPPRFSGLQFPNYSSELNVNALELDDSALYLCASSSMDRNYGYTFGSGTRLTVV.

This sequence joins TRBV7-9 and TRBJ1-5; TRBD1 is a possible D gene (6 bases). Trimming stripped 1 base from V and 8 bases from J, with 9 bases between. Germline V gene lookup returns CDR1 SEHNR and CDR2 FQNEAQ (reference sequence). The CDR3 contains 13 residues. The CDR3 nucleotides read TGTGCCAGCAGCTTAGGATCAGGGGAGCCCCAGCATTTT. The encoded protein is CASSLGSGEPQHF.

The J gene is TRBJ2-7, the V gene TRBV7-9, with 10 nucleotides matching TRBD2. The CDR3 loop spans 17 amino acids. V lost 7 bases and J lost 2; bases outside the gene matches: 14. Germline V gives CDR1 SEHNR, CDR2 FQNEAQ (reference sequence). The DNA for the CDR3 is TGTGCCAGCAACCGTCAGGGGCTAGCGGGGGACCCCTACGAGCAGTACTTC. Translating it yields CASNRQGLAGDPYEQYF.

The V gene is TRBV30, the J gene TRBJ1-1; D gene ambiguous. Per the germline V gene, CDR1 is GTSNPN and CDR2 is SVGIG (reference sequence). This CDR3 has 12 residues. V dropped 2 bases and J dropped 4 bases, with 8 bases sitting between them. The CDR3 DNA sequence: TGTGCCTGGAGTAGCGTGGGCACTGAAGCTTTCTTT. Its translation: CAWSSVGTEAFF.

J is TRBJ1-1 and V is TRBV7-3, with a weak D call TRBD1 (6 bases). The CDR3 is made up of 13 amino acids. The germline V and J ends were trimmed by 5 bases and 1 base, with 8 bases remaining between them. Germline-derived CDR1 and CDR2 are SGHTA and FQGTGA. CDR3 sequence reads: CASSGGANTEAFF. Written as DNA, the CDR3 is TGTGCCAGCAGCGGGGGGGCGAACACTGAAGCTTTCTTT.

The V and J genes are TRBV30 and TRBJ2-7; 14 bases agree with TRBD2. With V trimmed by 5 bases and J by 4 bases, 1 base remained unmatched. The CDR3 length is 13 residues. CDR1 is GTSNPN and CDR2 is SVGIG in the germline V gene (reference sequence). The CDR3 spells CAWGTSGSYEQYF. The CDR3 DNA is TGTGCCTGGGGGACTAGCGGGAGTTACGAGCAGTACTTC.

The chain recombines TRBV7-2 with TRBJ1-1, with a weak D call TRBD1 (5 bases). Germline assignment: CDR1 SGHTA and CDR2 FQGNSA. Trimming stripped 6 bases from V and 5 bases from J, with 16 bases between. This CDR3 has 14 residues. The CDR3 DNA sequence: TGTGCCAGCAGTTCCACAGGATTAGTAACTGAAGCTTTCTTT. Translating it yields CASSSTGLVTEAFF.

This chain joins TRBV12-1 and TRBJ1-2; the D segment call TRBD1 is taken from the table without a DNA check. TRBV12-1 is flagged as a pseudogene. The CDR3 has 15 amino acids. Here the CDR3 DNA reads TGTGCCAGCAGCTTTGCCGGACAGGTTGGATATGGCTACACCTTC. Its protein is CASSFAGQVGYGYTF.

The J gene is TRBJ1-1, the V gene TRBV5-6; 9 positions match TRBD1. From germline, CDR1 is SGHDT and CDR2 YYEEEE. V was pared by 4 bases and J by 3 bases, with 10 bases of the junction left unmatched. This CDR3 has 16 residues. The CDR3 nucleotides are TGTGCCAGCAGCCCCTCCTATTGGACAGGGGACACTGAAGCTTTCTTT. Residues: CASSPSYWTGDTEAFF.

The genes are TRBV7-6 and TRBJ2-6, with D perhaps TRBD1 (5 bases). Germline V CDR1 and CDR2: SGHVS, FNYEAQ. The V end was cut by 7 bases, the J end by 0 bases, with 19 bases between. The length of the CDR3 is 18 residues. Here the CDR3 reads CASTLQGFSRSGANVLTF. The DNA for the CDR3 is TGTGCCAGCACCCTTCAGGGTTTTTCGCGCTCTGGGGCCAACGTCCTGACTTTC.

This chain links TRBV7-9 with TRBJ1-1; TRBD1 might be the D (6 bases). The CDR3 sequence is 13 residues long. The ends were cut back, 5 bases at V and 5 bases at J, with 12 bases in the middle. CDR1 is SEHNR and CDR2 is FQNEAQ in the germline V gene (reference sequence). The CDR3 is CASSPQGHTEAFF. In nucleotides, the CDR3 is TGTGCCAGCAGCCCCCAGGGGCATACTGAAGCTTTCTTT. The full variable domain, in which reference TRBV7-9 and TRBJ1-1 provide the parts outside the CDR3, is DTGVSQNPRHKITKRGQNVTFRCDPISEHNRLYWYRQTLGQGPEFLTYFQNEAQLEKSRLLSDRFSAERPKGSFSTLEIQRTEQGDSAMYLCASSPQGHTEAFFGQGTRLTVV.

The chain uses TRBV10-2 and TRBJ1-1, with D unclear. Germline V lookup: CDR1 WSHSY, CDR2 SAAADI. Trimming removed 6 bases from V and 0 bases from J, with 8 bases in between. The CDR3 covers 13 residues. Here the CDR3 DNA reads TGCGCCAGCAGGAATGACTTGAACACTGAAGCTTTCTTT. Translation: CASRNDLNTEAFF.

The CDR3 DNA is TGTGCCAGCAGCTTAGGCCTCGGGGGCACTGAAGCTTTCTTT. It specifies CASSLGLGGTEAFF. This chain uses TRBV13 with TRBJ1-1; weak D call: TRBD1 (5 bases). Germline V gene sequence: CDR1 PRHDT, CDR2 FYEKMQ (reference sequence). Trimming left V 0 bases short and J 4 bases short, with 9 bases between. This CDR3 is 14 amino acids long.

This clone showed up just once. The chain combines TRBV6-5 with TRBJ2-3; D ambiguous. V was shortened by 2 bases and J by 5 bases, with 11 bases between the two germline ends. This CDR3 is 14 amino acids long. Germline-derived CDR1 and CDR2 are MNHEY and SVGAGI. CDR3 nucleotide sequence: TGTGCCAGCAGTTACGGGCTCCTCGGAGATACGCAGTATTTT. It is translated as CASSYGLLGDTQYF.

This chain links TRBV28 with TRBJ2-1; perhaps TRBD2 as D (7 bases). Germline CDR1 reads MDHEN; CDR2 reads SYDVKM. V shed 4 bases and J shed 2 bases, with 15 bases lying between them. The CDR3 has 16 residues. This CDR3 reads CASSSRPGGPYNEQFF. As DNA, the CDR3 is TGTGCCAGCAGTTCCCGGCCGGGGGGCCCCTACAATGAGCAGTTCTTC.

This chain uses TRBV7-6 with TRBJ1-4, with TRBD1 matching over 9 bases. The CDR3 sequence is 16 residues long. The V and J ends lost 5 bases and 5 bases, in that order; junction bases with no gene match: 9. Germline V gene data show CDR1 as SGHVS and CDR2 as FNYEAQ. CDR3: CASSAQPGQGNEKLFF. The DNA for the CDR3 is TGTGCCAGCAGCGCCCAGCCGGGACAGGGAAATGAAAAACTGTTTTTT.

The V gene is TRBV2, the J gene TRBJ1-4; possibly TRBD1 for D (5 bases). CDR1 SNHLY and CDR2 FYNNEI come from the germline V gene. The CDR3 runs 15 residues. Trimming pared 1 base from V and 7 bases from J, leaving 13 bases between. The CDR3 coding sequence is TGTGCCAGCAGTGAAGTCCGGGGACTCGGTGAAAAACTGTTTTTT. Translation gives CASSEVRGLGEKLFF.